This T cell receptor beta chain was sequenced in a study of T-cell memory formation after mild COVID-19. Overall study findings and caveats: Of the contracting clones, CD4+ ones lay mainly in CM and EM, and CD8+ ones in EMRA. Clones shrinking between day 15 and 85 showed a balanced CD4/CD8 split, and those that grew later tilted toward CD4+.

TCR alpha and TCR beta cDNA libraries carrying sample barcodes and UMIs were produced by 5'RACE using constant-segment primers. Each CDR3 protein is one row after TCRdb ran MiXCR on the 5' RACE reads. The table records 210,000 or so distinct CDR3 sequences, approximately 30% of them present only once. The CDR3 has 14 amino acids. Trimming shortened V by 2 bases and J by 7 bases, and 17 bases separated the two germline ends. Germline-derived CDR1 and CDR2 are SQVTM and ANQGSEA. Comments on this clonotype: What it binds is unknown.

The material sequenced was PBMCs or a T cell subset sorted from them (not recorded which). This TCR was sampled from an adult woman who had mild COVID-19 (a few samples of this study predate the infection). Cell type and time point are not known. V and J are TRBV29-1 and TRBJ1-1; D gene ambiguous. CDR3 nucleotides: TGCAGCGTTGAAATGGCAGAGAAAGTCAGTGAAGCTTTCTTT. It encodes CSVEMAEKVSEAFF. Based on the CDR3 plus reference TRBV29-1 and TRBJ1-1, the full variable domain is SAVISQKPSRDICQRGTSLTIQCQVDSQVTMMFWYRQQPGQSLTLIATANQGSEATYESGFVIDKFPISRPNLTFSTLTVSNMSPEDSSIYLCSVEMAEKVSEAFFGQGTRLTVV.